Each of the 24 T cell receptor beta chains below was sequenced from the same sample in a study of T cell responses to AZD1222 COVID-19 vaccine. The assay was immunoSEQ multiplex PCR, and TCRdb's table has in-frame clones only and misses some. Of 69,000 or so clones in the sample, roughly 85% were seen once. Sequences were derived from peripheral blood, sampled 28 days after the second AZD1222 dose. Source of these receptors: an adult who received the AZD1222 COVID-19 vaccine.

In its sample, this clone was seen once. The chain combines TRBV5-5 with TRBJ1-1; D is undetermined. CDR3 size: 14 residues. V shed 3 bases and J shed 0 bases, with 9 bases lying between them. Germline lookup yields CDR1 SGHKS and CDR2 YYEKEE (reference sequence). This CDR3 is CASSWPGMNTEAFF. For the CDR3, the DNA is TGTGCCAGCAGCTGGCCGGGGATGAACACTGAAGCTTTCTTT.

This clone was recorded once. The chain combines TRBV10-3 with TRBJ2-1; D perhaps matches TRBD2 (6 bases). This CDR3 is built from 14 residues. The germline V gene has CDR1 ENHRY and CDR2 SYGVKD. The germline V and J ends were trimmed by 5 bases and 1 base, with 9 bases remaining between them. The CDR3 sequence: CAISSGQSYNEQFF. CDR3 coding DNA: TGTGCCATCAGTAGCGGGCAATCCTACAATGAGCAGTTCTTC.

In this sample, this clone turned up once. This chain connects TRBV18 to TRBJ1-6, with a possible D match to TRBD1 (6 bases). V lost 3 bases and J 5 bases, leaving 11 bases between the germline ends. The CDR3 covers 15 residues. In germline, CDR1 is KGHSH, CDR2 LQKENI. CDR3 protein: CASSPRGGDNSPLHF. The CDR3 bases are TGTGCCAGCTCACCCAGGGGCGGGGATAATTCACCCCTCCACTTT.

V usage is TRBV10-3 and J usage is TRBJ2-7; D perhaps matches TRBD2 (5 bases). The CDR3 has 13 amino acids. V was pared by 6 bases and J by 3 bases, with 12 bases between. Germline values: CDR1 ENHRY, CDR2 SYGVKD. DNA of the CDR3: TGTGCCATCAGCAGTGGACTGGACTACGAGCAGTACTTC. It specifies CAISSGLDYEQYF.

The V gene is TRBV5-1, the J gene TRBJ1-1, with D maybe TRBD1 (5 bases). CDR3 length: 13 amino acids. The germline CDR1 and CDR2 sequences are SGHRS and YFSETQ. V lost 5 bases and J 10 bases, leaving 18 bases between the germline ends. CDR3 region: CASRPQGEGRAFF. The DNA for the CDR3 is TGCGCCAGCAGGCCCCAGGGAGAGGGGAGAGCTTTCTTT.

This clone was seen just once. The gene calls are TRBV4-2 and TRBJ1-1, with TRBD1 matching over 10 bases. After removal of 0 bases from V and 7 bases from J, the junction contained 8 bases not matched to a gene. The CDR3 has 16 amino acids. Germline V gives CDR1 LGHNA, CDR2 YNFKEQ. CDR3 DNA: TGTGCCAGCAGCCAAGAAGACAGGGGGCCTATCAATGAAGCTTTCTTT. Protein product: CASSQEDRGPINEAFF.

The chain is built from TRBV9 and TRBJ1-4; 9 nucleotides agree with TRBD1. Germline V gene lookup returns CDR1 SGDLS and CDR2 YYNGEE. This CDR3 is 15 amino acids long. The V and J ends lost 3 bases and 6 bases, in that order; junction bases with no gene match: 6. The CDR3 protein is CASSEGGQGYEKLFF. The CDR3 DNA reads as TGTGCCAGCAGCGAGGGGGGACAGGGATATGAAAAACTGTTTTTT.

The chain recombines TRBV27 with TRBJ2-1, with D perhaps matching TRBD2 (5 bases). The CDR3 is 14 residues long. Deletions cut 1 base from V and 6 bases from J, with 10 bases between. Germline lookup yields CDR1 MNHEY and CDR2 SMNVEV (reference sequence). CDR3 loop: CASSLFEGSNEQFF. In DNA form, the CDR3 reads TGTGCCAGCAGTTTATTCGAGGGCAGCAATGAGCAGTTCTTC.

V usage is TRBV5-6 and J usage is TRBJ2-5; a possible D gene is TRBD1 (6 bases). The CDR3 sequence is 14 residues long. Germline CDR1 is SGHDT and CDR2 is YYEEEE. Trimming removed 1 base from V and 4 bases from J, with 11 bases in between. The DNA for the CDR3 is TGTGCCAGCAGCTTGCCAGGGGTAATAGAGACCCAGTACTTC. Residues: CASSLPGVIETQYF.

V is TRBV7-9 and J is TRBJ1-2; D is perhaps TRBD1 (5 bases). V was shortened by 5 bases and J by 6 bases, with 10 bases between the two germline ends. This CDR3 is built from 12 residues. Germline V gene lookup returns CDR1 SEHNR and CDR2 FQNEAQ (reference sequence). CDR3 in amino acids: CASSRQRHGYTF. DNA for the CDR3: TGTGCCAGCAGCCGACAGCGGCATGGCTACACCTTC.

J is TRBJ2-5 and V is TRBV7-3; a possible D gene is TRBD2 (6 bases). Germline V gene sequence: CDR1 SGHTA, CDR2 FQGTGA. The CDR3 runs 15 residues. Trimming left V 2 bases short and J 2 bases short, with 12 bases between. The DNA for the CDR3 is TGTGCCAGCAGCTTACACGGGAGTCGACAAGAGACCCAGTACTTC. It is translated as CASSLHGSRQETQYF.

The chain links TRBV18 to TRBJ1-5; maybe TRBD1 (6 bases). Germline V CDR1 and CDR2: KGHSH, LQKENI. The CDR3 contains 16 residues. The V gene lost 6 bases and the J gene lost 1 base, with 16 bases spanning the gap. CDR3 residues: CASSPSGGRSNQPQHF. The CDR3 nucleotides read TGTGCCAGCTCTCCCTCGGGGGGGCGCAGCAATCAGCCCCAGCATTTT.

The chain employs TRBV5-5 and TRBJ2-3, with TRBD1 matching 8 bases. The junction had 2 bases not matched to a gene; V was cut back by 2 bases and J by 3 bases. Germline CDR1 is SGHKS and CDR2 is YYEKEE (reference sequence). The CDR3 spans 14 residues. This CDR3 reads CASSFGQGTDTQYF. In DNA form, the CDR3 reads TGTGCCAGCAGCTTTGGACAGGGAACAGATACGCAGTATTTT.

The V and J genes are TRBV18 and TRBJ1-3; 10 nucleotides match TRBD1. Germline lookup yields CDR1 KGHSH and CDR2 LQKENI. This CDR3 is 16 amino acids long. The ends lost 1 base at V and 3 bases at J; junction bases unmatched: 3. In DNA form, the CDR3 reads TGTGCCAGCTCACCACTGGACAGGGGGTTTGGAAACACCATATATTTT. Translated, it gives CASSPLDRGFGNTIYF.

CDR3 DNA sequence: TGTGCCAGCTCCCCCGGCCAGGGGACAGTCCTCTCTAACTATGGCTACACCTTC. As protein: CASSPGQGTVLSNYGYTF. The chain has TRBV18 and TRBJ1-2; 7 positions agree with TRBD1. V lost 6 bases, J lost 0 bases, and 16 bases stayed unmatched. The CDR3 sequence is 18 residues long. In germline, CDR1 is KGHSH, CDR2 LQKENI.

This clone came up once. The gene calls are TRBV24-1 and TRBJ2-3, with TRBD2 identical over 11 bases. J gave up 5 bases and V 2 bases, and 2 bases lay outside the gene matches. The germline V gene encodes CDR1 KGHDR and CDR2 SFDVKD. This CDR3 has 15 residues. CDR3 nucleotide sequence: TGTGCCACCAGTGATTCTGGACTAGCGGGAGATACGCAGTATTTT. It codes for CATSDSGLAGDTQYF.

The chain has TRBV10-2 and TRBJ2-6; TRBD2 might be the D (5 bases). The V end was cut by 2 bases, the J end by 0 bases, with 11 bases between. The germline gives CDR1 WSHSY, CDR2 SAAADI. The CDR3 spans 17 residues. In DNA form, the CDR3 reads TGCGCCAGCAGTGAGCCAACCGGGGTCTCTGGGGCCAACGTCCTGACTTTC. Its protein is CASSEPTGVSGANVLTF.

The V call is TRBV5-4, the J call TRBJ1-2; no clear D gene. Germline V gene data show CDR1 as SGHNT and CDR2 as YYREEE (reference sequence). The V end was cut by 4 bases, the J end by 8 bases, with 12 bases between. This CDR3 region has 12 residues. CDR3 sequence: CASSDGVGGYTF. The DNA for the CDR3 is TGTGCCAGCAGCGACGGGGTAGGGGGCTACACCTTC.

V is TRBV11-3 and J is TRBJ1-1, with a tentative D call TRBD1 (6 bases). The CDR3 spans 15 residues. Trimming removed 3 bases from V and 3 bases from J, with 14 bases in between. Germline CDR1 SGHNT, CDR2 YENEEA. The DNA for the CDR3 is TGTGCCAGCAGCTTGGGGGGCTTCCGAGACACTGAAGCTTTCTTT. Protein product: CASSLGGFRDTEAFF.

The J gene is TRBJ2-5, the V gene TRBV7-9; TRBD2 agrees at 7 bases. V lost 4 bases, J lost 5 bases, and 7 bases stayed unmatched. The CDR3 runs to 14 residues. Germline assignment: CDR1 SEHNR and CDR2 FQNEAQ (reference sequence). The CDR3 protein is CASSSQSGGETQYF. The CDR3 DNA is TGTGCCAGCAGCTCTCAGTCGGGGGGTGAGACCCAGTACTTC.

This clone was seen just once. The chain is built from TRBV5-1 and TRBJ1-4; no reliable D call. The CDR3 has 14 residues. CDR1 is SGHRS and CDR2 is YFSETQ in the germline V gene. Trimming cost V 3 bases and J 0 bases, with 6 bases left between them. CDR3 protein: CASSSLATNEKLFF. DNA for the CDR3: TGCGCCAGCAGCTCCCTAGCAACTAATGAAAAACTGTTTTTT.

This chain links TRBV7-9 with TRBJ1-6, with D possibly TRBD1 on 5 matching bases. Germline-derived CDR1 and CDR2 are SEHNR and FQNEAQ (reference sequence). The CDR3 sequence is 15 residues long. Trimming stripped 4 bases from V and 6 bases from J, with 13 bases between. The CDR3 nucleotides read TGTGCCAGCAGCTGGGGCGGCAGCCCTAATTCACCCCTCCACTTT. Protein sequence: CASSWGGSPNSPLHF.

This sequence joins TRBV7-2 and TRBJ2-3, with 8 bases matching TRBD1. The J segment lost 0 bases and the V segment lost 5 bases, leaving 4 bases of the junction unmatched. Per the germline V gene, CDR1 is SGHTA and CDR2 is FQGNSA. This CDR3 comprises 15 residues. The CDR3 DNA sequence: TGTGCCAGCAGCCGTCGGGACAGGAGCACAGATACGCAGTATTTT. It yields the protein CASSRRDRSTDTQYF.

The chain carries TRBV18 and TRBJ1-2; 7 nucleotides agree with TRBD1. The CDR3 consists of 14 residues. J lost 8 bases, V lost 3 bases, and 9 bases had no gene match. Germline V gene lookup returns CDR1 KGHSH and CDR2 LQKENI. CDR3 sequence: CASSPELYRGGYTF. DNA of the CDR3: TGTGCCAGCTCACCGGAACTTTACAGGGGCGGCTACACCTTC.